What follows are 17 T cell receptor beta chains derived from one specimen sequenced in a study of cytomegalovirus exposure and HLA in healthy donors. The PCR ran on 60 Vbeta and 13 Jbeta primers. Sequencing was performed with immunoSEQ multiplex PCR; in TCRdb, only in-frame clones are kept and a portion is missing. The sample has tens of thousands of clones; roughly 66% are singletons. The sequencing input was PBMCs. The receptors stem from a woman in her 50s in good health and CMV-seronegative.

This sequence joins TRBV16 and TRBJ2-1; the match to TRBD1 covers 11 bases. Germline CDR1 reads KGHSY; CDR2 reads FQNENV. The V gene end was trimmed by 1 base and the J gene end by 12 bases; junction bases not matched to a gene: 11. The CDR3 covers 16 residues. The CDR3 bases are TGTGCCAGCAGCCAATACGGGACAGGGGGGCCTGTCGGGCAGTTCTTC. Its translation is CASSQYGTGGPVGQFF.

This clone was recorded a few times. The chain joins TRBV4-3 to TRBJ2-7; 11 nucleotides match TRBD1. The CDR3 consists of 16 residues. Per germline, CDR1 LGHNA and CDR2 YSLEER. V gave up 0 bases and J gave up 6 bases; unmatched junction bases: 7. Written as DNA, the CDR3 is TGCGCCAGCAGCCAAGATCGGGAGGGACAGGGGGGCGAGCAGTACTTC. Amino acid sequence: CASSQDREGQGGEQYF.

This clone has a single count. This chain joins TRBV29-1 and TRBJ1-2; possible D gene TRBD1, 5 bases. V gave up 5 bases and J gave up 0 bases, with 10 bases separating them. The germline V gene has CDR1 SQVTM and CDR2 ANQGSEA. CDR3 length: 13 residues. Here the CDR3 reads CSVQTEANYGYTF. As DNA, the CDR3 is TGCAGCGTTCAGACAGAAGCTAACTATGGCTACACCTTC. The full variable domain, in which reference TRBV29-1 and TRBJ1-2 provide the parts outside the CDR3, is SAVISQKPSRDICQRGTSLTIQCQVDSQVTMMFWYRQQPGQSLTLIATANQGSEATYESGFVIDKFPISRPNLTFSTLTVSNMSPEDSSIYLCSVQTEANYGYTFGSGTRLTVV.

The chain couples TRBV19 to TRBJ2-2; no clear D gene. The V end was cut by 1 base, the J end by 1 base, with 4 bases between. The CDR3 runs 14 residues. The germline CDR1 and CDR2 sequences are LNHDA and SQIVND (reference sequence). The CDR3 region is CASSIAGNTGELFF. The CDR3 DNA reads TGTGCCAGTAGTATAGCGGGGAACACCGGGGAGCTGTTTTTT.

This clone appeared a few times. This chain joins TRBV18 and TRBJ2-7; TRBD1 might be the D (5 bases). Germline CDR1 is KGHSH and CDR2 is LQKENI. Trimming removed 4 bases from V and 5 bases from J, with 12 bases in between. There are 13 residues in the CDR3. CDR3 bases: TGTGCCAGCTCACTCCAGGGTGCCCACGAGCAGTACTTC. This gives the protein CASSLQGAHEQYF.

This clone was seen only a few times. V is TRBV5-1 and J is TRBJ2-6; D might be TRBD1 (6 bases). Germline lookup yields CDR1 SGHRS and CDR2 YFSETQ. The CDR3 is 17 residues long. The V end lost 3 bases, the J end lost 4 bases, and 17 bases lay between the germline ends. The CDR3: CASSWTTGSSGANVLTF. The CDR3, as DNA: TGCGCCAGCAGCTGGACAACAGGGAGCAGCGGGGCCAACGTCCTGACTTTC.

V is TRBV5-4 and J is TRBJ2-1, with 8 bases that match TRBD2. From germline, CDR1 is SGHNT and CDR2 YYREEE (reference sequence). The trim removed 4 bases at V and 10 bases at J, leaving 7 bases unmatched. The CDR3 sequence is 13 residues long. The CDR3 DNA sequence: TGTGCCAGCAGCACCGGGACTAGTCAGGAGCAGTTCTTC. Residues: CASSTGTSQEQFF.

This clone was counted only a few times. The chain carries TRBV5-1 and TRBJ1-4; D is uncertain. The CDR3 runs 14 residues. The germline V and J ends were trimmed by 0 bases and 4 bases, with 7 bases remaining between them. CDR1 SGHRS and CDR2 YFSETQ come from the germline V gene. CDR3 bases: TGCGCCAGCAGCTTGGAGAGACATAATGAAAAACTGTTTTTT. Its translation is CASSLERHNEKLFF.

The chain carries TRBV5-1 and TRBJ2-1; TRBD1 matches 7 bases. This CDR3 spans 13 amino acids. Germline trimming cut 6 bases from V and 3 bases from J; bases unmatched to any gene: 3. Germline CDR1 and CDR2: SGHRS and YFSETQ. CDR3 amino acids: CASNRDSYNEQFF. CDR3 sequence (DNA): TGCGCCAGCAACCGGGACAGCTACAATGAGCAGTTCTTC.

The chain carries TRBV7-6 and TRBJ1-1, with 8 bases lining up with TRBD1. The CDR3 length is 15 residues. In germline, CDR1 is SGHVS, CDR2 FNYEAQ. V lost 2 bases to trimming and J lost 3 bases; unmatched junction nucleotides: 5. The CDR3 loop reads CASSLSRQGYTEAFF. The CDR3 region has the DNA TGTGCCAGCAGCTTAAGTCGACAGGGGTACACTGAAGCTTTCTTT.

The CDR3 loop reads CASSVDRDRAYGYTF. The CDR3 DNA is TGTGCCAGCAGCGTAGATAGGGACAGGGCTTATGGCTACACCTTC. The J gene is TRBJ1-2, the V gene TRBV9, with 9 positions matching TRBD1. Trimming removed 0 bases from V and 5 bases from J; junction bases left unmatched: 5. Germline CDR1 and CDR2: SGDLS and YYNGEE. CDR3 size: 15 residues.

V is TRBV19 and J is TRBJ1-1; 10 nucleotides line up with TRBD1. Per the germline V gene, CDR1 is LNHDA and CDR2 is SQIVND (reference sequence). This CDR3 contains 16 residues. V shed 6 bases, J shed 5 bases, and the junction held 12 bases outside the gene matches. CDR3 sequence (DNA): TGTGCCAGTAGCCGTAGGACAGGGGGAACGGTTACTGAAGCTTTCTTT. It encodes CASSRRTGGTVTEAFF.

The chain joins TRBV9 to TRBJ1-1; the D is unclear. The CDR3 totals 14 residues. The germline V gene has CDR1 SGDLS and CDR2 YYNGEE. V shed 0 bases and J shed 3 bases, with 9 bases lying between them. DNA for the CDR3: TGTGCCAGCAGCGTAGATGCGGGTGACACTGAAGCTTTCTTT. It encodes CASSVDAGDTEAFF.

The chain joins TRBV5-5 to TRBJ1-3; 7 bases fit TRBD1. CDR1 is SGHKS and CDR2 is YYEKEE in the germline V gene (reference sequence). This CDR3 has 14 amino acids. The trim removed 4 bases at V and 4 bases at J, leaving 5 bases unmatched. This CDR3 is CASSPEGGGNTIYF. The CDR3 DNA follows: TGTGCCAGCAGCCCTGAAGGGGGCGGAAACACCATATATTTT.

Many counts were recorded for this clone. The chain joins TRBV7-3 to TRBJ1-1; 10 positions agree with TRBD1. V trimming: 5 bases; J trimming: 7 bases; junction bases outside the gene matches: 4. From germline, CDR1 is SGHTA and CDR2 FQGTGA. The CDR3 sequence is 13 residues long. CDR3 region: CASSDRGRDEAFF. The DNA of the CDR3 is TGTGCCAGCAGCGACAGGGGGCGGGATGAAGCTTTCTTT.

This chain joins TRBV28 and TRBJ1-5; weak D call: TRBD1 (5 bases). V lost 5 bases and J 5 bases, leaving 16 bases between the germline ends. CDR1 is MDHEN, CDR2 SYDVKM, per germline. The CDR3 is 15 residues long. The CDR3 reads CASSGHYLKDQPQHF. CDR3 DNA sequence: TGTGCCAGCAGTGGACATTACCTAAAAGATCAGCCCCAGCATTTT.

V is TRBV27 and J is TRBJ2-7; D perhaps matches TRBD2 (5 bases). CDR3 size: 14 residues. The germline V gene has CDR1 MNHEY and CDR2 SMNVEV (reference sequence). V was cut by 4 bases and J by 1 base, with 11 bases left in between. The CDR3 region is CASSSAALSYEQYF. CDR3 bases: TGTGCCAGCAGTTCAGCGGCCCTATCCTACGAGCAGTACTTC.